This TCR beta chain derives from a study of cytomegalovirus exposure and HLA in healthy donors. Findings and caveats of the study: The study designated roughly 150 TCR beta chains cytomegalovirus-associated. The classifier, whose performance was assessed in both the original and validation cohorts, reportedly diagnosed cytomegalovirus status with high specificity and sensitivity. It was found in a later analysis that first-cohort TCR clusters tended to co-occur in the 120 validation repertoires.

On this clone: Its antigen is unknown.

Clones were sequenced by immunoSEQ multiplex PCR, and TCRdb holds only the in-frame ones, with some missing. The sample yields some 150,000 clones, about nine tenths seen once. Sequenced sample: PBMCs. The TCR comes from a young man in good health and CMV-seronegative.

In DNA form, the CDR3 reads TGTGCCAGCTCACCCCTAATGGGACAGGCCTACGAGCAGTACTTC. Encoded protein: CASSPLMGQAYEQYF. The chain joins TRBV18 to TRBJ2-7; 8 bases are a match to TRBD1. The germline V gene has CDR1 KGHSH and CDR2 LQKENI. The CDR3 extends over 15 amino acids. The ends lost 3 bases at V and 2 bases at J; junction bases unmatched: 6.